This T cell receptor beta chain was identified during a study of CD8+ T cells in alopecia areata. Study as a whole: In an open-label trial, patients got 5 to 10 mg tofacitinib twice daily. Tofacitinib exposure lasted 6 to 18 months, followed by 6 months off drug. Study-wide results and caveats: TCR sharing across patients was less clear than in mice, possibly HLA-related.

The sequencing template was cDNA reverse transcribed from extracted RNA. The assay was immunoSEQ multiplex PCR, and TCRdb's table has in-frame clones only and misses some. In the table there are around 250,000 clones, roughly two thirds of which are singletons. Germline V gene lookup returns CDR1 SGHRS and CDR2 YFSETQ. V lost 0 bases, J lost 4 bases, and 6 bases lay in between. CDR3 size: 13 residues. Using a FACSAria, the CD4+ and CD8+ T cells were sorted from the PBMCs. A few counts support this clone. What it binds is not known. The chain is built from TRBV5-1 and TRBJ2-3; no clear D gene. The receptor was derived from a human donor with alopecia areata. The starting material was CD4+ T cells sorted from blood, obtained at week 0. DNA of the CDR3: TGCGCCAGCAGCTTGGGCAAATCAGATACGCAGTATTTT. Protein sequence: CASSLGKSDTQYF. The whole variable domain, remainder taken from reference TRBV5-1 and TRBJ2-3, is KAGVTQTPRYLIKTRGQQVTLSCSPISGHRSVSWYQQTPGQGLQFLFEYFSETQRNKGNFPGRFSGRQFSNSRSEMNVSTLELGDSALYLCASSLGKSDTQYFGPGTRLTVL.